Reported below is one TCR beta chain. Antigen specificity is unknown. A junction end diverges from the germline sequence, so it may reflect a read error. These data belong to a study of metastatic and nonmetastatic thyroid tumors. Overall study: Repertoire data that came from the blood and tumor or nodule tissue of malignant and benign thyroid patients were compared. Study results and limitations: Benign nodules were reported to have significantly lower TCR beta diversity than malignant thyroid tumors, in blood and tumor.

Per the original methods: Clinicopathological groups of papillary thyroid cancer showed CDR3 differences that were used to build a distant-metastasis classifier. TCRdb re-analyzed the PCR reads using MiXCR. The V and J calls here are based on TCRdb, not the publication. The sample carries about 92,000 clones, under 15% recorded once. Thyroid surgery was preceded by no treatment in any patient. The CDR3 consists of 13 residues. Germline V gene data show CDR1 as MNHNS and CDR2 as SASEGT. The TCR originated in a female donor with papillary thyroid cancer or a benign thyroid nodule (not recorded which). Some clones in this sample may be carry-over from other donors' samples. The chain links TRBV6-1 to TRBJ2-7; TRBD2 might be the D (5 bases). The sequencing input was blood. The CDR3 DNA reads as TGTGCCAGCAGGGAGGCGAATTCCTATGAGCAGTACTTC. It codes for CASREANSYEQYF.